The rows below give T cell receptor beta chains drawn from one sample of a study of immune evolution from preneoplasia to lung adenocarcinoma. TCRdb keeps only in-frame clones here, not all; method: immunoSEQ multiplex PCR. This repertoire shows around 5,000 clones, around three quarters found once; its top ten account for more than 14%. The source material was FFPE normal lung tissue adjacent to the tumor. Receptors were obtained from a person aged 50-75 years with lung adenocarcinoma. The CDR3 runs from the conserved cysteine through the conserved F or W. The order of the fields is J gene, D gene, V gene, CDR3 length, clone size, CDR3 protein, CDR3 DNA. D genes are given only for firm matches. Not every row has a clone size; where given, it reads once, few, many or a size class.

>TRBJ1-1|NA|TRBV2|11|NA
CANTRESEAFF
TGTGCCAACACCAGGGAATCTGAAGCTTTCTTT
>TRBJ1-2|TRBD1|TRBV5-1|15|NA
CASSRGRGQGDGYTF
TGCGCCAGCAGCCGAGGCAGGGGACAGGGAGATGGCTACACCTTC
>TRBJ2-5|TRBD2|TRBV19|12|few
CASATGGETQYF
TGTGCCAGTGCCACGGGGGGAGAGACCCAGTACTTC
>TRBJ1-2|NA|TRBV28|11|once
CASSIASGYTF
TGTGCCAGCAGTATTGCGAGTGGCTACACCTTC
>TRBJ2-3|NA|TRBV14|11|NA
CASSQEDTQYF
TGTGCCAGCAGCCAAGAGGATACGCAGTATTTT
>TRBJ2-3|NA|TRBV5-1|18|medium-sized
CASSPGSTASSSTDTQYF
TGCGCCAGCAGCCCTGGGTCGACTGCCTCTTCTAGCACAGATACGCAGTATTTT
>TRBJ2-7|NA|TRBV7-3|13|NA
CASSLDWRGEQYF
TGTGCCAGCAGCTTAGATTGGAGGGGCGAGCAGTACTTC
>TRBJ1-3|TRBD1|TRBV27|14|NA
CASSSAGGGNTIYF
TGTGCCAGCAGTTCAGCAGGGGGTGGAAACACCATATATTTT
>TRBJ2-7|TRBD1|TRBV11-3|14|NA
CASSSGTGTYEQYF
TGTGCCAGCAGCTCCGGGACAGGGACCTACGAGCAGTACTTC
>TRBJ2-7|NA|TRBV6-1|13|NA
CASTPSLQTEQYF
TGTGCCAGCACCCCATCCTTACAGACCGAGCAGTACTTC
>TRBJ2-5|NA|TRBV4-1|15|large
CASSQDPEDQETQYF
TGCGCCAGCAGCCAAGATCCTGAGGACCAAGAGACCCAGTACTTC
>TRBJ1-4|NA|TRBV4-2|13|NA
CASSQGSNEKLFF
TGTGCCAGCAGCCAAGGCAGTAATGAAAAACTGTTTTTT
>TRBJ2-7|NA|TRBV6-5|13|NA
CASTVPRGNEQYF
TGTGCCAGCACCGTACCCCGGGGGAACGAGCAGTACTTC
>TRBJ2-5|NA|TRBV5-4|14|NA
CASSEKQGAKTQYF
TGTGCCAGCAGCGAAAAACAGGGAGCGAAGACCCAGTACTTC
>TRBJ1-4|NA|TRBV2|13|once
CASSWDPGEKLFF
TGTGCCAGCAGTTGGGACCCGGGTGAAAAACTGTTTTTT
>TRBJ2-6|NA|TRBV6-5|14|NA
CASSIFSGANVLTF
TGTGCCAGCAGTATTTTCTCTGGGGCCAACGTCCTGACTTTC
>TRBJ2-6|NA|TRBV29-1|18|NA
CSVEDPHRTRTGANVLTF
TGCAGCGTTGAAGACCCCCACCGAACGCGAACTGGGGCCAACGTCCTGACTTTC
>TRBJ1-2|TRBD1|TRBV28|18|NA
CASSLEGRGRLSNYGYTF
TGTGCCAGCAGCCTCGAGGGAAGGGGGCGTTTGAGCAACTATGGCTACACCTTC
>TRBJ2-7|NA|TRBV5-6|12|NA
CASSRGRNEQYF
TGTGCCAGCAGCAGAGGACGAAACGAGCAGTACTTC
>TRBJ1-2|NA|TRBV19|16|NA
CASSKRLEPDAYGYTF
TGTGCCAGTAGTAAGCGACTTGAACCAGATGCGTATGGCTACACCTTC
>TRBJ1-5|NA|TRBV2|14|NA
CASTVGYSNQPQHF
TGTGCCAGCACAGTCGGGTATAGCAATCAGCCCCAGCATTTT
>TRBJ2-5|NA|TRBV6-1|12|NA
CASSEGGQTQYF
TGTGCCAGCAGTGAGGGGGGGCAGACCCAGTACTTC
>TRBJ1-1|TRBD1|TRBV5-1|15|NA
CASSFDRGPGTEAFF
TGCGCCAGCAGTTTTGACAGGGGGCCGGGCACTGAAGCTTTCTTT